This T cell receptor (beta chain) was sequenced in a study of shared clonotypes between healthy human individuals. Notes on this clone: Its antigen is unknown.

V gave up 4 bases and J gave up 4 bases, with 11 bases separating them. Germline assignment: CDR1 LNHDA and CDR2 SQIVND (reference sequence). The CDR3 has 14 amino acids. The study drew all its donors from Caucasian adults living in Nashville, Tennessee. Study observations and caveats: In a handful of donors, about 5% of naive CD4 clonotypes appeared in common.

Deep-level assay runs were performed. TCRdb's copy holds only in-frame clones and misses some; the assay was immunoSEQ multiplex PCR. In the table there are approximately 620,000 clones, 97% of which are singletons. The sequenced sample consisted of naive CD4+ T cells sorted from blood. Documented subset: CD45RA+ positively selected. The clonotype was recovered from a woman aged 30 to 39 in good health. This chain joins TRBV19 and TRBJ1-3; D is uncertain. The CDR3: CASSTRSRGNTIYF. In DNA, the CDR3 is TGTGCCAGTAGTACCCGGTCCCGCGGAAACACCATATATTTT. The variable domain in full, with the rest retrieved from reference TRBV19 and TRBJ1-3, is DGGITQSPKYLFRKEGQNVTLSCEQNLNHDAMYWYRQDPGQGLRLIYYSQIVNDFQKGDIAEGYSVSREKKESFPLTVTSAQKNPTAFYLCASSTRSRGNTIYFGEGSWLTVV.